This T cell receptor delta chain was sequenced in a study of Vδ1+ human thymocytes. Study-wide results and caveats: Thymic TRG and TRD repertoires appeared highly polyclonal. TRD repertoires were essentially private, unlike widely shared TRG clonotypes.

Comment on this clone: The antigen remains unidentified.

From germline, CDR1 is TSWWSYY and CDR2 QGS. After removal of 2 bases from V and 0 bases from J, the junction contained 11 bases not matched to a gene. CDR3 size: 19 residues. Sequences come from RNA converted to cDNA by reverse transcription. The CDR3 regions were amplified by multiplex PCR from V-gene primers to a constant-region primer. TCRdb fed the multiplex PCR reads to CATT. The sample lists tens of thousands of delta-chain clones, 25% to 30% occurring once. This sequence was found in a boy in the first two years of life who had congenital heart surgery. The sample consisted of Vdelta1+ gamma-delta thymocytes from the thymus. Subset here: FACS-sorted CD3+ TCRalphabeta- TCRVdelta1+ TCRVdelta2- thymocytes. The rearrangement links TRDV1 to TRDJ1; 11 bases are shared with TRDD3. CDR3 region: CALGEIRGGYGGDTDKLIF. CDR3 in DNA: TGTGCTCTTGGGGAAATCCGTGGGGGATACGGGGGGGACACCGATAAACTCATCTTT.